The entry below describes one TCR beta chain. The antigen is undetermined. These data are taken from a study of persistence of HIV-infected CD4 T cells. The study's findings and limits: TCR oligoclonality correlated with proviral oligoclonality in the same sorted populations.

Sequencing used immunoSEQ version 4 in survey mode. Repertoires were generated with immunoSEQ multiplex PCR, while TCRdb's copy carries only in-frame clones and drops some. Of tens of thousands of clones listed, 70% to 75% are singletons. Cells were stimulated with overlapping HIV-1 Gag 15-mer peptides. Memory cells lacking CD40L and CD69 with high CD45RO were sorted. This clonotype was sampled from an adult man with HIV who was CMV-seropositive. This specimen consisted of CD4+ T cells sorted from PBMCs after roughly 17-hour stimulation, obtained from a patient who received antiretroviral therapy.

CDR3 DNA: TGTGCCAGCAGCACTATTACAGGGGTTAGTACTGAAGCTTTCTTT. Amino acids: CASSTITGVSTEAFF. The chain is built from TRBV27 and TRBJ1-1, with 7 bases that match TRBD1. After removal of 6 bases from V and 5 bases from J, the junction contained 12 bases not matched to a gene. This CDR3 has 15 amino acids. Germline CDR1 MNHEY, CDR2 SMNVEV (reference sequence).